The sequence of this T cell receptor (beta chain) was determined in a study of vaccination effects on CD4 cells after COVID-19. Study-wide context: Antigen-specific CD4+ T cells were expanded with viral peptide pools in the ViraFEST assay before sequencing. Points from the study as a whole: At late timepoints after vaccination, vaccine- and infection-induced clones shrank markedly. Vaccine-induced clones in healthy vaccinees cross-reacted with common cold coronaviruses in only 1 of 255 cases.

The data were produced by immunoSEQ multiplex PCR, yet TCRdb's version contains in-frame clones alone and is incomplete. The sample contains about 74,000 clones, 60% to 80% of which appear only once. Germline assignment: CDR1 MDHEN and CDR2 SYDVKM. V shed 6 bases and J 5 bases; nucleotides not matched to a gene: 0. This CDR3 has 13 amino acids. For this clone: Its antigen is unknown.

Investigators separated out CD4+ T cells once around eleven days of culture had passed. The clonotype comes from a human donor who received a COVID-19 vaccine. The sample was CD4+ T cells from PBMCs cultured without peptide, taken before COVID-19 vaccination. The chain links TRBV28 to TRBJ1-4; TRBD1 agrees at 10 bases. CDR3 sequence (DNA): TGTGCCAGCAGGGGACAGGGGAATGAAAAACTGTTTTTT. As protein: CASRGQGNEKLFF. The whole variable domain, filled in from reference TRBV28 and TRBJ1-4, reads DVKVTQSSRYLVKRTGEKVFLECVQDMDHENMFWYRQDPGLGLRLIYFSYDVKMKEKGDIPEGYSVSREKKERFSLILESASTNQTSMYLCASRGQGNEKLFFGSGTQLSVL.